In its sample, the clone carrying this TCR beta chain was seen a few times. An end of the junction differs from the germline gene, which may be a read error. The investigators amplified TCR beta CDR3 regions from RNA transcripts. TCR CDR3 regions were first amplified by RT-PCR with HTBI primers. TCRdb called the multiplex PCR reads again in MiXCR, with one record for every CDR3 protein. The sample carries roughly 700,000 distinct CDR3 sequences, over 35% recorded once. This sample is part of a study of T cells in Graves' hyperthyroidism and ophthalmopathy. Germline lookup yields CDR1 DFQATT and CDR2 SNEGSKA (reference sequence). The CDR3 is 17 residues long.

Sequenced sample: blood. The V and J genes are TRBV20-1 and TRBJ1-5; possibly TRBD1 for D (6 bases). The sequence was collected from a woman in her thirties or forties with Graves' hyperthyroidism. In nucleotides, the CDR3 is TGCAGTGCCAGAGGCGCAGGGGAAGCCCTTAGCAATCAGCCCCAGCATTTT. Its translation is CSARGAGEALSNQPQHF.